This TCR beta chain was identified during a study of blood T cell repertoires in COVID-19. Turning to the study itself: In each case, the material was cDNA or gDNA derived from T cells, B-cell-depleted T cells, or PBMCs.

Original handling: By means of reference gene primer amplification, nucleated cell counts were estimated. Repertoires were generated with immunoSEQ multiplex PCR, while TCRdb's copy carries only in-frame clones and drops some. V and J calls and clone size are as listed in that table; D and trimming were resolved from the DNA. Of 150,000 or so clones in the sample, roughly 80% were seen once. CDR1 is LNHNV, CDR2 YYDKDF, per germline (reference sequence). Trimming stripped 1 base from V and 6 bases from J, with 9 bases between. The CDR3 totals 13 residues. The chain recombines TRBV15 with TRBJ1-2; weak D call: TRBD1 (5 bases). Sequenced input: peripheral blood. This receptor was identified in a woman older than 75 with acute or convalescent COVID-19. The CDR3 region is CATSRVRRDGYTF. The CDR3 DNA sequence: TGTGCCACCAGCAGAGTTCGCAGGGATGGCTACACCTTC. The variable domain in full, completed from reference TRBV15 and TRBJ1-2, reads DAMVIQNPRYQVTQFGKPVTLSCSQTLNHNVMYWYQQKSSQAPKLLFHYYDKDFNNEADTPDNFQSRRPNTSFCFLDIRSPGLGDTAMYLCATSRVRRDGYTFGSGTRLTVV.